These T cell receptor beta chains were read from a single sample in a study of Ad26.COV2.S vaccination and SARS-CoV-2 variants. This table comes from immunoSEQ multiplex PCR, and its TCRdb copy is limited to in-frame clones, with some not included. The table shows 320,000 or so clones, with about 90% occurring only once. Sequenced here: peripheral blood, sampled in a trial of Ad26.COV2.S vaccine versus placebo. The receptors come from a person aged 18-60 years who received the Ad26.COV2.S COVID-19 vaccine or a placebo. The CDR3 runs from the conserved cysteine through the conserved F or W. The D gene is left open where the match is weak. Size tells how often a clone was seen (once, few, many) or the class of an expanded clone, and some rows leave it out.

.	few	TRBV27	TRBJ2-7	TGTGCCAGCAGTCTTCGGGACAACTCCTACGAGCAGTACTTC	CASSLRDNSYEQYF
TRBD1	.	TRBV5-6	TRBJ2-7	TGTGCCAGCAGCCACCGGGACAGAGCCTACGAGCAGTACTTC	CASSHRDRAYEQYF
.	.	TRBV7-6	TRBJ2-3	TGTGCCAGCAGCTTAACCCAAGATACGCAGTATTTT	CASSLTQDTQYF
.	.	TRBV2	TRBJ2-1	TGTGCCATTCTCACGGGCCGATACAATGAGCAGTTCTTC	CAILTGRYNEQFF
.	.	TRBV5-1	TRBJ2-5	TGCGCCAGCAGCTTGGCCAGTCCCCAAGAGACCCAGTACTTC	CASSLASPQETQYF
.	.	TRBV5-1	TRBJ2-3	TGCGCCAGCAGCTTACGGACAGGGAGGGCCACAGATACGCAGTATTTT	CASSLRTGRATDTQYF
TRBD1	.	TRBV4-3	TRBJ2-2	TGCGCCAGCAGCCGATCAGGGGGCGCGTACACCGGGGAGCTGTTTTTT	CASSRSGGAYTGELFF
.	.	TRBV4-2	TRBJ1-4	TGTGCCAGCAGGGACAGAGTTAATGAAAAACTGTTTTTT	CASRDRVNEKLFF
TRBD1	.	TRBV11-2	TRBJ1-1	TGTGCCAGCAGCTTCGGACAGGGAGGGGTAGACACTGAAGCTTTCTTT	CASSFGQGGVDTEAFF
TRBD2	.	TRBV18	TRBJ2-1	TGTGCCAGCTCACCACTCCCGAGCGGGGGGGCCGTCCATGAGCAGTTCTTC	CASSPLPSGGAVHEQFF
TRBD1	few	TRBV27	TRBJ2-1	TGTGCCAGCAGTTTAGACAGGGGCGAATTAAATGAGCAGTTCTTC	CASSLDRGELNEQFF
TRBD2	.	TRBV5-6	TRBJ2-2	TGTGCCAGCCAGCGGGATGGGGTCGCGAACACCGGGGAGCTGTTTTTT	CASQRDGVANTGELFF
TRBD2	.	TRBV19	TRBJ2-3	TGTGCCAGTAGCCGAGTTCTAGGGACTACCGGCACAGATACGCAGTATTTT	CASSRVLGTTGTDTQYF
.	.	TRBV28	TRBJ1-1	TGTGCCAGCAGGCGGACAAGCTTGAACACTGAAGCTTTCTTT	CASRRTSLNTEAFF
TRBD2	.	TRBV4-1	TRBJ2-2	TGCGCCAGCAGCTTTCAAGCGGGAGCGGCAGGGGAGCTGTTTTTT	CASSFQAGAAGELFF
.	.	TRBV7-2	TRBJ2-1	TGTGCCAGCTCACGGGCGGTGCTAAATGAGCAGTTCTTC	CASSRAVLNEQFF
.	.	TRBV29-1	TRBJ2-3	TGCAGCGTTGAAACGGGCCGGGGCCCGATCGGAGATACGCAGTATTTT	CSVETGRGPIGDTQYF
.	.	TRBV18	TRBJ1-6	TGTGCCAGCTCACCGGGGGTATTACAGGGAAATTCACCCCTCCACTTT	CASSPGVLQGNSPLHF
TRBD1	once	TRBV15	TRBJ2-7	TGTGCCACCAGCAGAGAGGATGGTAGGGACAGGGTGTTGATGGGTTACGAGCAGTACTTC	CATSREDGRDRVLMGYEQYF
.	.	TRBV4-3	TRBJ1-4	TGCGCCAGCAGCCAAGAACCCAGGGGAGCTAATGAAAAACTGTTTTTT	CASSQEPRGANEKLFF
TRBD1	.	TRBV5-8	TRBJ1-2	TGTGCCAGCAGCTTGATGATGGTAGGGACAGGGCCTTCTGGCTACACCTTC	CASSLMMVGTGPSGYTF
.	.	TRBV29-1	TRBJ1-1	TGCAGCGGATCCCCGGGAGGGTCTATGAACACTGAAGCTTTCTTT	CSGSPGGSMNTEAFF
.	.	TRBV18	TRBJ1-2	TGTGCCAGCTCACCACCGCCGGGGGCGGATGGCTACACCTTC	CASSPPPGADGYTF
.	.	TRBV28	TRBJ1-2	TGTGCCAGCAGCCAACCGACAGGAAGCGAATACTATGGCTACACCTTC	CASSQPTGSEYYGYTF
.	.	TRBV7-9	TRBJ1-2	TGTGCCAGCAGCCAACCCCGGGAAATTAATGGCTACACCTTC	CASSQPREINGYTF
TRBD1	.	TRBV18	TRBJ2-5	TGTGCCAGCTCACGGACAGGGGCCGGGGAGACCCAGTACTTC	CASSRTGAGETQYF
TRBD1	.	TRBV5-1	TRBJ1-2	TGCGCCAGCAGCTTGGGACAGGGGGCCGGCTACACCTTC	CASSLGQGAGYTF
TRBD1	.	TRBV7-8	TRBJ1-4	TGTGCCAGCAGCTTAGCCGGGACAGGGGGCGAAAAACTGTTTTTT	CASSLAGTGGEKLFF
.	.	TRBV27	TRBJ2-6	TGTGCCAGCAGTTTCTGGAGGAATGGGGCCAACGTCCTGACTTTC	CASSFWRNGANVLTF
.	.	TRBV12-3/TRBV12-4	TRBJ1-5	TGTGCCAGCAGCCCACACTCCAATCAGCCCCAGCATTTT	CASSPHSNQPQHF
TRBD1	.	TRBV19	TRBJ1-1	TGTGCCAGTTCCGTGGGACAGACCTTGGCTTTCTTT	CASSVGQTLAFF
TRBD1	.	TRBV2	TRBJ2-3	TGTGCCAGCAGCGATGGGACAGCAAGCACAGATACGCAGTATTTT	CASSDGTASTDTQYF
.	once	TRBV6-6	TRBJ1-1	TGTGCCAGCAGTTACGGGCAGGGAGCTTTCTTT	CASSYGQGAFF
TRBD1	.	TRBV24-1	TRBJ2-5	TGTGCCACCAGTGCCGGGGACAGGAATGTAGAGACCCAGTACTTC	CATSAGDRNVETQYF
.	.	TRBV5-8	TRBJ2-3	TGTGCCAGCAGCTTGAGGGGGGAGCGGGGAGATACGCAGTATTTT	CASSLRGERGDTQYF
.	.	TRBV24-1	TRBJ2-3	TGTGCCACTAAGAGGGGGGCCTGGCGGACGCAGTATTTT	CATKRGAWRTQYF
.	.	TRBV9	TRBJ1-5	TGTGCCAGCAGCGTAAGTATAGATCAGCCCCAGCATTTT	CASSVSIDQPQHF
.	.	TRBV19	TRBJ1-6	TGTGCCAGTAGAACCTCCGGGGGATCCGCTTCACCCCTCCACTTT	CASRTSGGSASPLHF
.	.	TRBV6-2/TRBV6-3	TRBJ2-1	TGTGCCAGCAGTTACGAGGGCAATGAGCAGTTCTTC	CASSYEGNEQFF
.	.	TRBV28	TRBJ1-1	TGTGCCAGCAGTTTATCAAACACTGAAGCTTTCTTT	CASSLSNTEAFF
.	once	TRBV19	TRBJ1-1	TGTGCCAGTAGTATCTGGGCAGGGAACACTGAAGCTTTCTTT	CASSIWAGNTEAFF